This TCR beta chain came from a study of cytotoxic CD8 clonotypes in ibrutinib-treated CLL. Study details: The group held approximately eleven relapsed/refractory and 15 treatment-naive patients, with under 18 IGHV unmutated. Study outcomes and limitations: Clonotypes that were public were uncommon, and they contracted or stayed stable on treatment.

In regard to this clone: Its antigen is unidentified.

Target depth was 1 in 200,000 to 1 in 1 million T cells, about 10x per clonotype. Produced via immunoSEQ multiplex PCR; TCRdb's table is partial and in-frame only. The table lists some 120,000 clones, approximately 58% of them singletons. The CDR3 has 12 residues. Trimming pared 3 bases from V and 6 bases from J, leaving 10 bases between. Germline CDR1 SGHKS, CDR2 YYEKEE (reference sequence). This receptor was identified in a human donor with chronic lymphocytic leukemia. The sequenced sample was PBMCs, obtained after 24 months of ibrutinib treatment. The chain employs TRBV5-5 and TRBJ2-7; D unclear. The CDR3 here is CASSSGVTEQYF. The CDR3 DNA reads TGTGCCAGCAGCTCGGGTGTAACCGAGCAGTACTTC.